The source of this TCR beta chain is a study of tissue T cells after allogeneic stem cell transplantation. To note about this clone: Its matching antigen is unknown. The germline and genes are mouse ones.

General study results and limits: Anatomically similar tissues had similar TCR repertoires within each patient.

Survey-depth TCRbeta CDR3 sequencing reported V/J genes and productive frequencies. The protocol was immunoSEQ multiplex PCR, while the TCRdb copy is restricted to in-frame clones and leaves out a portion. Here the sample spans nearly 50,000 clones, over 65% being singletons. Sequencing was done on a sample of sorted cells pooled from one or two spleens. The sequence was obtained from a pool of C57BL/6 mice in good health.

The CDR3: CATSGGAGAEQFF. The part of the CDR3 DNA that was read is TGTGCCACCTCAGGGGGCGCTGGGGCTGAGCAGTTC. This chain joins TRBV13-3 and TRBJ2-1; 8 bases match TRBD1. The read ends 1 residue before the CDR3 terminus; that terminus is restored from the germline J gene. V shed 9 bases, J shed 7 bases, and the junction held 9 bases outside the gene matches. Germline V gives CDR1 NNHDY, CDR2 SYVADS. The CDR3 spans 13 residues.